The 14 T cell receptor beta chains in this list originate from one sample, sequenced in a study of T cells in Graves' hyperthyroidism and ophthalmopathy. Amplified TCR beta CDR3 regions came from RNA transcripts. First-round RT-PCR targeting the TCR CDR3 was performed with the HTBI primer set. TCRdb reprocessed the multiplex PCR reads with MiXCR, giving one entry per CDR3 protein. The data hold some 150,000 distinct CDR3 sequences, with more than 20% observed a single time. The sequencing input was blood. The receptors here all came from a woman aged 45 to 65 with Graves' hyperthyroidism that later progressed to Graves' ophthalmopathy.

In its sample, this clonotype was seen many times. The chain employs TRBV6-1 and TRBJ2-1; 8 bases fit TRBD2. Losses at the gene ends were 3 bases for V and 6 bases for J; bases not matched to a gene: 7. This CDR3 spans 15 amino acids. Germline V CDR1 and CDR2: MNHNS, SASEGT. The CDR3 DNA reads as TGTGCCAGCAGTGACCAAGGACTAGCCAGCAATGAGCAGTTCTTC. Translated: CASSDQGLASNEQFF.

This clonotype was recorded at least ten times. This chain connects TRBV27 to TRBJ2-7; D gene unclear. Trimming pared 5 bases from V and 0 bases from J, leaving 11 bases between. In germline, CDR1 is MNHEY, CDR2 SMNVEV (reference sequence). The CDR3 consists of 14 residues. CDR3 protein: CASSIRYFSYEQYF. Written as DNA, the CDR3 is TGTGCCAGCAGTATCCGGTATTTCTCCTACGAGCAGTACTTC.

The sample holds many counts of this clonotype. The chain is built from TRBV7-3 and TRBJ1-1; D unclear. CDR1 is SGHTA, CDR2 FQGTGA, per germline. Trimming took off 5 bases at V and 1 base at J, with 5 bases between the two ends. The CDR3 covers 12 residues. The CDR3 protein is CASSNPNTEAFF. As DNA, the CDR3 is TGTGCCAGCAGCAACCCGAACACTGAAGCTTTCTTT. The full variable domain, its missing parts supplied by reference TRBV7-3 and TRBJ1-1, is GAGVSQTPSNKVTEKGKYVELRCDPISGHTALYWYRQSLGQGPEFLIYFQGTGAADDSGLPNDRFFAVRPEGSVSTLKIQRTERGDSAVYLCASSNPNTEAFFGQGTRLTVV.

The chain carries TRBV27 and TRBJ1-3, with D hard to call. This CDR3 has 13 amino acids. The germline V gene has CDR1 MNHEY and CDR2 SMNVEV (reference sequence). Trimming took 2 bases from V and 3 from J, leaving 5 bases between them. CDR3: CASSLEVGNTIYF. CDR3 DNA: TGTGCCAGCAGTTTAGAAGTTGGAAACACCATATATTTT.

In this sample, this clonotype turned up many times. V usage is TRBV5-4 and J usage is TRBJ1-5; 7 bases map to TRBD1. With 3 bases clipped from V and 2 bases from J, the junction kept 5 bases outside the gene matches. The germline V gene encodes CDR1 SGHNT and CDR2 YYREEE (reference sequence). The CDR3 totals 15 residues. CDR3 in DNA: TGTGCCAGCAGCTCGGGAGGGGGCGGCAATCAGCCCCAGCATTTT. Translation gives CASSSGGGGNQPQHF.

At least ten counts were recorded for this clonotype. This chain links TRBV24-1 with TRBJ2-3; D is undetermined. Trimming removed 0 bases from V and 0 bases from J, with 12 bases in between. The germline CDR1 and CDR2 sequences are KGHDR and SFDVKD. The CDR3 covers 17 residues. CDR3 loop: CATSDLAVGHSTDTQYF. The CDR3 DNA sequence: TGTGCCACCAGTGATTTGGCGGTCGGTCATAGCACAGATACGCAGTATTTT.

This clonotype appeared many times. J is TRBJ1-2 and V is TRBV2; 9 positions match TRBD1. Germline V gives CDR1 SNHLY, CDR2 FYNNEI. Trimming removed 6 bases from V and 7 bases from J; junction bases left unmatched: 12. This CDR3 spans 15 amino acids. The chain's CDR3 is CASSPQTGGFRGYTF. The CDR3 DNA reads TGTGCCAGCAGCCCCCAGACAGGGGGTTTCCGTGGCTACACCTTC.

There are many counts of this clonotype. The chain couples TRBV18 to TRBJ1-2, with TRBD1 identical over 9 bases. V trimming: 6 bases; J trimming: 6 bases; junction bases outside the gene matches: 8. There are 14 residues in the CDR3. Germline lookup yields CDR1 KGHSH and CDR2 LQKENI. CDR3 DNA sequence: TGTGCCAGCTCGCGGACAGGGGAGAGGAATGGCTACACCTTC. Its translation is CASSRTGERNGYTF.

This clonotype appeared many times. The rearrangement joins TRBV7-9 to TRBJ2-5, with D perhaps matching TRBD2 (6 bases). Trimming left V 5 bases short and J 4 bases short, with 20 bases between. The CDR3 contains 16 residues. The V gene's germline CDR1 is SEHNR and CDR2 FQNEAQ (reference sequence). Here the CDR3 reads CASSPSLGGDSETQYF. CDR3 nucleotides: TGTGCCAGCAGCCCCTCGCTTGGAGGGGATTCAGAGACCCAGTACTTC.

This clonotype was picked up many times. The J gene is TRBJ1-1, the V gene TRBV7-6; D not certain. Between the trimmed V and J ends, which lost 1 base and 1 base, there was a span of 4 bases. Germline loops: CDR1 SGHVS, CDR2 FNYEAQ. The CDR3 loop spans 13 amino acids. The chain's CDR3 is CASSLGTNTEAFF. Written as DNA, the CDR3 is TGTGCCAGCAGCTTAGGGACGAACACTGAAGCTTTCTTT.

This clonotype came up a few times. The chain couples TRBV9 to TRBJ2-7; 7 nucleotides align to TRBD1. This CDR3 region has 13 residues. CDR1 and CDR2 (germline): SGDLS, YYNGEE. V shed 0 bases, J shed 7 bases, and the junction held 4 bases outside the gene matches. This CDR3 is CASSVVGGAEQYF. In DNA form, the CDR3 reads TGTGCCAGCAGCGTAGTAGGGGGCGCGGAGCAGTACTTC.

This clonotype was counted at least ten times. This sequence joins TRBV30 and TRBJ1-5; D is undetermined. Trimming removed 5 bases at V and 0 bases at J, with 8 bases between. The germline CDR1 and CDR2 sequences are GTSNPN and SVGIG (reference sequence). The CDR3 has 13 amino acids. CDR3 residues: CAWSDYSNQPQHF. CDR3 nucleotide sequence: TGTGCCTGGTCGGATTATAGCAATCAGCCCCAGCATTTT.

With regard to this clonotype: One end of the junction fails to match germline, which may point to a read error. The chain couples TRBV11-2 to TRBJ2-7; TRBD2 agrees at 8 bases. There are 15 residues in the CDR3. Germline V CDR1 and CDR2: SGHAT, FQNNGV. The CDR3 DNA reads as TGTACCAGCAGCTTAAAGGCGGGACTAGTCTACGAGCAGTACTTC. This sequence encodes CTSSLKAGLVYEQYF. The full variable domain, with the rest looked up from reference TRBV11-2 and TRBJ2-7, is EAGVAQSPRYKIIEKRQSVAFWCNPISGHATLYWYQQILGQGPKLLIQFQNNGVVDDSQLPKDRFSAERLKGVDSTLKIQPAKLEDSAVYLCTSSLKAGLVYEQYFGPGTRLTVT.

The rearrangement links TRBV7-9 to TRBJ2-7, with 8 bases aligning to TRBD2. J gave up 6 bases and V 5 bases, and 9 bases lay outside the gene matches. Germline CDR1 SEHNR, CDR2 FQNEAQ (reference sequence). The CDR3 length is 14 residues. The CDR3 DNA is TGTGCCAGCAGCCCGAGCGGGGGCCGGGGCGAGCAGTACTTC. Its translation is CASSPSGGRGEQYF.